The 23 T cell receptor beta chains presented below share a single source sample, sequenced in a study of PD-1 blockade in classical Hodgkin lymphoma (dated by TCRdb to about 2020). The sample's time point label, in plain terms: cycle 4 day 1 (C4D1), after more than 5 weeks of nivolumab. Every trial patient had relapsed following autologous stem cell transplantation, and prior brentuximab vedotin exposure was what differed among cohorts A, B and C. CD4+ T cells were purified from thawed PBMCs by magnetic negative selection with a Miltenyi CD4+ T cell isolation kit. The library was obtained by the immunoSEQ multiplex PCR assay. In TCRdb, the immuneACCESS table is reduced to in-frame sequences with V and J assigned. These tables do not hold every clone; where another copy was compared, an unresolved V gene accounts for under half, and the others remain unexplained. Within this sample are 25,000 to 35,000 clones, with 85% to 90% of them counted one time only. Less than 3% of the sample is held by the ten biggest clonotypes.

This specimen was CD4+ T cells from blood, taken before the fourth cycle of nivolumab. Source of these receptors: a human donor with classical Hodgkin lymphoma.

The chain employs TRBV5-1 and TRBJ2-1; 7 bases map to TRBD2. The junction had 4 bases not matched to a gene; V was cut back by 0 bases and J by 10 bases. The CDR3 sequence is 13 residues long. The germline gives CDR1 SGHRS, CDR2 YFSETQ. CDR3 sequence: CASSLGPRGEQFF. The CDR3 nucleotides read TGCGCCAGCAGCTTGGGGCCGCGGGGGGAGCAGTTCTTC.

The V gene is TRBV6-1, the J gene TRBJ2-4; the D gene is possibly TRBD1 (6 bases). Trimming shortened V by 2 bases and J by 1 base, and 6 bases separated the two germline ends. The CDR3 is 14 amino acids. From germline, CDR1 is MNHNS and CDR2 SASEGT. The CDR3, as DNA: TGTGCCAGCAGTGAACAGGGGGCCAAAAACATTCAGTACTTC. Its translation is CASSEQGAKNIQYF.

Note on this clone: Sequence at one end of the junction differs from germline and may be a read error. The chain recombines TRBV2 with TRBJ2-3; possible D gene TRBD2, 8 bases. Germline CDR1 is SNHLY and CDR2 is FYNNEI. This CDR3 contains 15 residues. The CDR3 DNA reads as TGTGCCAGCAGTGCGCTAGCGGGTGGGACAGCTACGCAGTATTTT. Protein sequence: CASSALAGGTATQYF.

The chain combines TRBV7-9 with TRBJ2-3; weak D call: TRBD1 (6 bases). Trimming stripped 5 bases from V and 2 bases from J, with 14 bases between. The length of the CDR3 is 15 residues. CDR1 SEHNR and CDR2 FQNEAQ come from the germline V gene (reference sequence). The CDR3 loop reads CASSLGTLYTDTQYF. The CDR3 region has the DNA TGTGCCAGCAGCCTCGGGACATTATACACAGATACGCAGTATTTT. Filled out from reference TRBV7-9 and TRBJ2-3, the complete variable domain reads DTGVSQNPRHKITKRGQNVTFRCDPISEHNRLYWYRQTLGQGPEFLTYFQNEAQLEKSRLLSDRFSAERPKGSFSTLEIQRTEQGDSAMYLCASSLGTLYTDTQYFGPGTRLTVL.

This chain links TRBV4-3 with TRBJ2-7; 9 nucleotides agree with TRBD1. The CDR3 covers 22 residues. V shed 0 bases and J 5 bases; nucleotides not matched to a gene: 26. The V gene's germline CDR1 is LGHNA and CDR2 YSLEER. CDR3 DNA: TGCGCCAGCAGCCAAGATATACAGGGGGCTTGGTTTCGGGGCGGGAGCAGGGACGAGCAGTACTTC. Amino acids: CASSQDIQGAWFRGGSRDEQYF.

The V call is TRBV5-8, the J call TRBJ2-7; D not resolved. The germline V gene has CDR1 SGHTS and CDR2 YDEGEE. This CDR3 is 11 amino acids long. The V gene lost 4 bases and the J gene lost 3 bases, with 5 bases spanning the gap. Here the CDR3 reads CASSRYYEQYF. The DNA of the CDR3 is TGTGCCAGCAGCCGCTACTACGAGCAGTACTTC.

This chain uses TRBV5-6 with TRBJ2-2; TRBD2 matches 11 bases. The CDR3 sequence is 14 residues long. Germline lookup yields CDR1 SGHDT and CDR2 YYEEEE. V was clipped by 4 bases and J by 16 bases; unmatched bases: 12. The CDR3 region is CASSDLAGGPLPFF. In DNA form, the CDR3 reads TGTGCCAGCAGCGATCTAGCGGGAGGCCCCCTACCGTTTTTT.

The J gene is TRBJ2-3, the V gene TRBV5-1; 9 positions match TRBD2. Trimming cost V 0 bases and J 1 base; bases outside gene matches: 3. This CDR3 contains 16 residues. Germline CDR1 SGHRS, CDR2 YFSETQ. The CDR3 nucleotides are TGCGCCAGCAGCTTGGGCGGGAGGGCCGGCACAGATACGCAGTATTTT. Translation: CASSLGGRAGTDTQYF.

The genes are TRBV18 and TRBJ2-1; 9 bases align to TRBD2. J gave up 9 bases and V 3 bases, and 9 bases lay outside the gene matches. This CDR3 comprises 15 residues. The germline V gene encodes CDR1 KGHSH and CDR2 LQKENI. The CDR3 nucleotides are TGTGCCAGCTCACCTCAGGCGGGAGGGCCGGGTGAGCAGTTCTTC. Protein: CASSPQAGGPGEQFF.

The V and J genes are TRBV11-2 and TRBJ2-7; possibly TRBD1 or TRBD2 for D (5 bases each). Per the germline V gene, CDR1 is SGHAT and CDR2 is FQNNGV. V lost 5 bases and J 4 bases, leaving 12 bases between the germline ends. The CDR3 has 13 residues. The CDR3 protein is CASSRGLGYEQYF. The DNA of the CDR3 is TGTGCCAGCAGCCGGGGCCTTGGATACGAGCAGTACTTC.

This clone came up a few times. This rearrangement joins TRBV18 to TRBJ1-1; D gene ambiguous. Trimming left V 0 bases short and J 6 bases short, with 11 bases between. The germline V gene has CDR1 KGHSH and CDR2 LQKENI. CDR3 size: 14 residues. CDR3 sequence reads: CASSPPSGFSEAFF. The CDR3 nucleotides read TGTGCCAGCTCACCACCTAGTGGGTTCTCTGAAGCTTTCTTT.

This clone has only a few counts. This chain joins TRBV30 and TRBJ1-3; no clear D gene. There are 15 residues in the CDR3. Germline lookup yields CDR1 GTSNPN and CDR2 SVGIG (reference sequence). V lost 0 bases, J lost 0 bases, and 9 bases lay in between. CDR3 coding DNA: TGTGCCTGGAGTGTACGGGCAGCCTCTGGAAACACCATATATTTT. Translated: CAWSVRAASGNTIYF.

The chain uses TRBV6-6 and TRBJ2-1; 10 bases align to TRBD1. Germline V gives CDR1 MNHNY, CDR2 SVGAGI (reference sequence). Germline trimming cut 1 base from V and 8 bases from J; bases unmatched to any gene: 8. This CDR3 has 16 residues. CDR3 DNA sequence: TGTGCCAGCAGTTACTTTACGGGACAGGGGAGGGATGAGCAGTTCTTC. Protein: CASSYFTGQGRDEQFF.

This sequence joins TRBV29-1 and TRBJ2-6; 7 positions agree with TRBD1. V gave up 6 bases and J gave up 1 base; unmatched junction bases: 3. The CDR3 loop spans 14 amino acids. Germline CDR1 SQVTM, CDR2 ANQGSEA. As DNA, the CDR3 is TGCAGCGTGAAACAGGGGTCTGGGGCCAACGTCCTGACTTTC. As protein: CSVKQGSGANVLTF. The full variable domain, its missing parts supplied by reference TRBV29-1 and TRBJ2-6, is SAVISQKPSRDICQRGTSLTIQCQVDSQVTMMFWYRQQPGQSLTLIATANQGSEATYESGFVIDKFPISRPNLTFSTLTVSNMSPEDSSIYLCSVKQGSGANVLTFGAGSRLTVL.

This clone was found a few times. The CDR3 spells CASSPINNRGRYGYTF. Written as DNA, the CDR3 is TGTGCCAGCAGCCCAATTAATAACAGGGGACGGTATGGCTACACCTTC. The chain recombines TRBV11-2 with TRBJ1-2, with 7 bases fitting TRBD1. Germline V CDR1 and CDR2: SGHAT, FQNNGV. The ends lost 5 bases at V and 5 bases at J; junction bases unmatched: 14. The CDR3 loop spans 16 amino acids.

The chain has TRBV6-1 and TRBJ2-7; 9 bases agree with TRBD1. CDR3 length: 16 amino acids. V shed 1 base and J 3 bases; nucleotides not matched to a gene: 7. Germline CDR1 is MNHNS and CDR2 is SASEGT. CDR3 residues: CASSEGRDRVFYEQYF. The CDR3 DNA is TGTGCCAGCAGTGAAGGGAGGGACAGGGTTTTCTACGAGCAGTACTTC.

This chain connects TRBV11-2 to TRBJ2-1; no clear D. V lost 2 bases, J lost 8 bases, and 4 bases lay in between. Germline loops: CDR1 SGHAT, CDR2 FQNNGV. The CDR3 totals 11 residues. The CDR3 is CASSLQHEQFF. CDR3 bases: TGTGCCAGCAGCTTACAGCATGAGCAGTTCTTC.

This clone has a single count. The V call is TRBV7-2, the J call TRBJ2-7; D is ambiguous. Germline CDR1 SGHTA, CDR2 FQGNSA. V was trimmed by 5 bases and J by 4 bases, leaving 9 bases between them. This CDR3 spans 12 amino acids. DNA for the CDR3: TGTGCCAGCAGCATAGACACTTACGAGCAGTACTTC. Its translation is CASSIDTYEQYF.

The rearrangement links TRBV5-6 to TRBJ1-6; TRBD1 might be the D (6 bases). CDR3 length: 13 amino acids. V lost 1 base and J 14 bases, leaving 13 bases between the germline ends. Germline CDR1 reads SGHDT; CDR2 reads YYEEEE. In DNA form, the CDR3 reads TGTGCCAGCAGCTTGTGGCAGGGGTTGGCCCTCCACTTT. Amino acids: CASSLWQGLALHF. Filled out from reference TRBV5-6 and TRBJ1-6, the complete variable domain reads DAGVTQSPTHLIKTRGQQVTLRCSPKSGHDTVSWYQQALGQGPQFIFQYYEEEERQRGNFPDRFSGHQFPNYSSELNVNALLLGDSALYLCASSLWQGLALHFGNGTRLTVT.

This clone has only one observation. V is TRBV5-6 and J is TRBJ2-2; D is possibly TRBD2 (5 bases). V was trimmed by 2 bases and J by 5 bases, leaving 13 bases between them. The length of the CDR3 is 15 residues. Germline loops: CDR1 SGHDT, CDR2 YYEEEE. DNA for the CDR3: TGTGCCAGCAGCTTCAGTGGTCCGGGGACCGGGGAGCTGTTTTTT. Encoded protein: CASSFSGPGTGELFF.

This clone appeared once. V gene TRBV14 combines with J gene TRBJ2-5, with TRBD1 matching over 9 bases. The CDR3 covers 15 residues. The V and J ends lost 5 bases and 4 bases, in that order; junction bases with no gene match: 8. In germline, CDR1 is SGHDN, CDR2 FVKESK. In nucleotides, the CDR3 is TGTGCCAGCAGCGTAAACAGGGGGCGCGGAGAGACCCAGTACTTC. Translating gives CASSVNRGRGETQYF. The variable domain in full, completed from reference TRBV14 and TRBJ2-5, reads EAGVTQFPSHSVIEKGQTVTLRCDPISGHDNLYWYRRVMGKEIKFLLHFVKESKQDESGMPNNRFLAERTGGTYSTLKVQPAELEDSGVYFCASSVNRGRGETQYFGPGTRLLVL.

This chain links TRBV5-1 with TRBJ2-7, with 7 bases identical to TRBD1. The germline V gene has CDR1 SGHRS and CDR2 YFSETQ. V was clipped by 0 bases and J by 3 bases; unmatched bases: 3. The length of the CDR3 is 14 residues. The CDR3 DNA sequence: TGCGCCAGCAGCTTGGGGACAGGCTACTACGAGCAGTACTTC. The encoded protein is CASSLGTGYYEQYF. Filled out from reference TRBV5-1 and TRBJ2-7, the complete variable domain reads KAGVTQTPRYLIKTRGQQVTLSCSPISGHRSVSWYQQTPGQGLQFLFEYFSETQRNKGNFPGRFSGRQFSNSRSEMNVSTLELGDSALYLCASSLGTGYYEQYFGPGTRLTVT.

The sample holds one count of this clone. CDR3 nucleotides: TGTGCCAGCAGCTCCCCCGCCGGGACGGATAGCTCTGGGGCCAACGTCCTGACTTTC. This sequence encodes CASSSPAGTDSSGANVLTF. V and J are TRBV28 and TRBJ2-6, with D perhaps assigned TRBD1 or TRBD2 (5 bases each). Germline values: CDR1 MDHEN, CDR2 SYDVKM. The length of the CDR3 is 19 residues. V was trimmed by 6 bases and J by 0 bases, leaving 21 bases between them.